Each of the 13 T cell receptor beta chains below was sequenced from the same sample in a study of blood T cell repertoires in COVID-19. The assay was immunoSEQ multiplex PCR, and TCRdb's table has in-frame clones only and misses some. This sample has some 150,000 clones, with roughly 79% found just once. What was sequenced was peripheral blood. Receptors were obtained from a human donor with acute or convalescent COVID-19. The donor label of this sample is uncertain.

In this sample, this clone turned up once. The DNA for the CDR3 is TGTGCCAGCAGCCCAGTCGGGGGGAAGGCGGAAAAACTGTTTTTT. This sequence encodes CASSPVGGKAEKLFF. V gene TRBV14 combines with J gene TRBJ1-4, with D perhaps matching TRBD1 (5 bases). V lost 4 bases, J lost 8 bases, and 17 bases lay in between. The CDR3 covers 15 residues. Germline assignment: CDR1 SGHDN and CDR2 FVKESK.

The chain is built from TRBV24-1 and TRBJ1-2, with D possibly TRBD1 on 6 matching bases. This CDR3 is built from 15 residues. Germline V gene sequence: CDR1 KGHDR, CDR2 SFDVKD. The V gene lost 2 bases and the J gene lost 8 bases, with 17 bases spanning the gap. The CDR3 DNA reads as TGTGCCACCAGTGATTCGGGACACCCAGCGCGGGGCTACACCTTC. Its protein is CATSDSGHPARGYTF.

The chain has TRBV27 and TRBJ2-5; D gene uncertain. Deletions cut 3 bases from V and 2 bases from J, with 13 bases between. The germline V gene encodes CDR1 MNHEY and CDR2 SMNVEV (reference sequence). This CDR3 comprises 15 residues. The CDR3 region has the DNA TGTGCCAGCAGTTTGCTGATGGGCAGTCAAGAGACCCAGTACTTC. Translation gives CASSLLMGSQETQYF.

The count of this clone is one. The chain is built from TRBV5-1 and TRBJ2-1; 7 bases map to TRBD1. Germline V CDR1 and CDR2: SGHRS, YFSETQ. The J segment lost 3 bases and the V segment lost 0 bases, leaving 3 bases of the junction unmatched. The CDR3 loop spans 15 amino acids. The chain's CDR3 is CASSLEGQIYNEQFF. The CDR3 DNA is TGCGCCAGCAGCTTGGAGGGACAGATCTACAATGAGCAGTTCTTC.

This clone was picked up one time. This chain links TRBV4-1 with TRBJ2-1, with 9 bases that match TRBD2. Trimming at V came to 3 bases and at J to 3 bases, leaving 3 bases not matched to a gene. Looked up from germline, CDR1 is MGHRA and CDR2 is YSYEKL. The CDR3 has 15 residues. The CDR3 DNA follows: TGCGCCAGCAGCCACGTAGCGGGGGACTACAATGAGCAGTTCTTC. Residues: CASSHVAGDYNEQFF.

The chain links TRBV19 to TRBJ1-2; possible D gene TRBD1, 6 bases. V dropped 7 bases and J dropped 4 bases, with 13 bases sitting between them. The CDR3 spans 13 residues. The germline V gene encodes CDR1 LNHDA and CDR2 SQIVND (reference sequence). CDR3 protein: CASTPQGFYGYTF. For the CDR3, the DNA is TGTGCCAGTACTCCACAGGGATTCTATGGCTACACCTTC.

This chain links TRBV4-2 with TRBJ1-1; 7 nucleotides line up with TRBD1. This CDR3 has 16 amino acids. The V and J ends lost 1 base and 0 bases, in that order; junction bases with no gene match: 5. In germline, CDR1 is LGHNA, CDR2 YNFKEQ. The CDR3 sequence is CASSQGPGQLNTEAFF. The CDR3 DNA sequence: TGTGCCAGCAGCCAAGGGCCGGGACAGTTGAACACTGAAGCTTTCTTT.

The rearrangement uses TRBV7-2 and TRBJ2-1, with D possibly matching TRBD1 (5 bases). The CDR3 is made up of 13 amino acids. V was cut by 5 bases and J by 7 bases, with 12 bases left in between. CDR1 is SGHTA, CDR2 FQGNSA, per germline. In nucleotides, the CDR3 is TGTGCCAGCAGCACCGACCGACAGAATGAGCAGTTCTTC. Protein product: CASSTDRQNEQFF.

Only one count was recorded for this clone. This chain uses TRBV5-4 with TRBJ1-1, with D maybe TRBD1 (6 bases). The germline gives CDR1 SGHNT, CDR2 YYREEE (reference sequence). The V end was cut by 2 bases, the J end by 5 bases, with 13 bases between. The length of the CDR3 is 14 residues. The CDR3, as DNA: TGTGCCAGCAGCTTAACGGCAGGGGAGACTGAAGCTTTCTTT. Protein: CASSLTAGETEAFF.

The chain links TRBV5-4 to TRBJ1-4, with a weak D call TRBD1 (6 bases). Per germline, CDR1 SGHNT and CDR2 YYREEE (reference sequence). The CDR3 extends over 13 amino acids. Trimming removed 9 bases at V and 4 bases at J, with 13 bases between. CDR3 loop: CATSGAINEKLFF. DNA for the CDR3: TGTGCCACCTCAGGGGCCATTAATGAAAAACTGTTTTTT. Using reference TRBV5-4 and TRBJ1-4 for the parts outside the CDR3, the full variable domain is ETGVTQSPTHLIKTRGQQVTLRCSSQSGHNTVSWYQQALGQGPQFIFQYYREEENGRGNFPPRFSGLQFPNYSSELNVNALELDDSALYLCATSGAINEKLFFGSGTQLSVL.

The rearrangement links TRBV18 to TRBJ2-1, with D possibly TRBD2 on 6 matching bases. The V end was cut by 3 bases, the J end by 5 bases, with 14 bases between. Germline loops: CDR1 KGHSH, CDR2 LQKENI. The CDR3 loop spans 15 amino acids. CDR3 DNA: TGTGCCAGCTCACCCCCCGGGGGAGGTCACAATGAGCAGTTCTTC. Its protein is CASSPPGGGHNEQFF.

V gene TRBV19 combines with J gene TRBJ2-5; possibly TRBD1 for D (6 bases). Germline CDR1 is LNHDA and CDR2 is SQIVND (reference sequence). The CDR3 totals 14 residues. V lost 5 bases, J lost 4 bases, and 14 bases lay in between. The CDR3 bases are TGTGCCAGTAGTCTTCCACAGGGAAGAGAGACCCAGTACTTC. This codes for CASSLPQGRETQYF.

The chain joins TRBV15 to TRBJ1-2; 9 bases map to TRBD1. With V trimmed by 0 bases and J by 6 bases, 5 bases remained unmatched. This CDR3 comprises 15 residues. CDR1 LNHNV and CDR2 YYDKDF come from the germline V gene (reference sequence). Written as DNA, the CDR3 is TGTGCCACCAGCAGAGATCGGGGACAGGGTAATGGCTACACCTTC. Protein product: CATSRDRGQGNGYTF.